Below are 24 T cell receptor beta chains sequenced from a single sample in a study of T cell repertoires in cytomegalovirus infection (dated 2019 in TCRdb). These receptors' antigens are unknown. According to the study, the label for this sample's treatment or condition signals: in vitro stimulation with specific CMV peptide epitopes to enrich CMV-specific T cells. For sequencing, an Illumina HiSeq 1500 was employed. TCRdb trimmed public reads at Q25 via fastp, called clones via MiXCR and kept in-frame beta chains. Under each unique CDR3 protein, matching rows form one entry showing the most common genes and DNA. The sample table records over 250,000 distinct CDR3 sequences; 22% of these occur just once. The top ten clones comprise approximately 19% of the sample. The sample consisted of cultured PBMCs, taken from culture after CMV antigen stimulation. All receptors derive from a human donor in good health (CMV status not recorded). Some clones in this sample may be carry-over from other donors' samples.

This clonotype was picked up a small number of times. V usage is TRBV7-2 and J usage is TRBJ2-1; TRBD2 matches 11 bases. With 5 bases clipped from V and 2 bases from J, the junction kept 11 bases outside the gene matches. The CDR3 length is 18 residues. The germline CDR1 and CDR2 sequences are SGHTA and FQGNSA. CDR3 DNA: TGTGCCAGCAGCCGCACCGGGACTAGCGGTCCTACCTACAATGAGCAGTTCTTC. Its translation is CASSRTGTSGPTYNEQFF.

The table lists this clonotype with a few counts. CDR3 DNA sequence: TGTGCCATCAGTCACAGTTCTACGGGACAGTTCTATGGCTACACCTTC. Its protein product is CAISHSSTGQFYGYTF. This chain connects TRBV10-3 to TRBJ1-2, with 7 bases matching TRBD1. The CDR3 extends over 16 amino acids. Unmatched junction bases numbered 13, after V lost 5 bases and J lost 4 bases. The V gene's germline CDR1 is ENHRY and CDR2 SYGVKD.

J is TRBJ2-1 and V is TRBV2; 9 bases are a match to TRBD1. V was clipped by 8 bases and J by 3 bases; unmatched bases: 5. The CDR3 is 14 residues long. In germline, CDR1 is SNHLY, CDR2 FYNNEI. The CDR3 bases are TGTGCCAGCGGGAAGACAGGGGGCTACAATGAGCAGTTCTTC. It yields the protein CASGKTGGYNEQFF.

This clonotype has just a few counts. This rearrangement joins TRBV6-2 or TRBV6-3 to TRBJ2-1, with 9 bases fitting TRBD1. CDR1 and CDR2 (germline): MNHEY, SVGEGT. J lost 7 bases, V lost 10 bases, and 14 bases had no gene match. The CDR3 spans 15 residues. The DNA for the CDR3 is TGTGCCACCATCGGGGGGACAGGGTGGAGGAATGAGCAGTTCTTC. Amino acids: CATIGGTGWRNEQFF.

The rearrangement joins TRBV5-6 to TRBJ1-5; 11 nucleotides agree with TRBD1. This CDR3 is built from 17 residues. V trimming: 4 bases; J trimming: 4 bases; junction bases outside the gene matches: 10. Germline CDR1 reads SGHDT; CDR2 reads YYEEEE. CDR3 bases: TGTGCCAGCAGCCGAGGGGACAGGGGGACTTTTAATCAGCCCCAGCATTTT. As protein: CASSRGDRGTFNQPQHF.

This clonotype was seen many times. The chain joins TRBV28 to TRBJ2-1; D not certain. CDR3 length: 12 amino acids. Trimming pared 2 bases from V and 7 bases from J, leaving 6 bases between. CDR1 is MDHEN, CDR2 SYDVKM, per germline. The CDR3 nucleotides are TGTGCCAGCAGTTTACTGAGGAATGAGCAGTTCTTC. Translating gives CASSLLRNEQFF.

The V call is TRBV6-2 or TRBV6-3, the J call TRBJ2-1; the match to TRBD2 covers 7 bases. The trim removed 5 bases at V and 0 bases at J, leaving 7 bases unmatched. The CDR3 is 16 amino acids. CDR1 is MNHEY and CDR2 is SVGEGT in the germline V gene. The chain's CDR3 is CASSLSGPSSYNEQFF. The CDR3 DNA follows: TGTGCCAGCAGTCTTAGCGGGCCAAGCTCCTACAATGAGCAGTTCTTC.

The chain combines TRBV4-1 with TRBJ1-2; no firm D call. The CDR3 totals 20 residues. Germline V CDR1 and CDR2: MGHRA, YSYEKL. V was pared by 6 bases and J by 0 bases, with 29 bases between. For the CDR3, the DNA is TGCGCCAGCAGAACCCTCAGGACCGGGGTTGGTCTTGAAGCTAACTATGGCTACACCTTC. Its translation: CASRTLRTGVGLEANYGYTF.

The CDR3 is CASSWTVYSNQPQHF. For the CDR3, the DNA is TGTGCCAGTAGCTGGACGGTCTATAGCAATCAGCCCCAGCATTTT. The gene calls are TRBV19 and TRBJ1-5; D is ambiguous. The CDR3 runs 15 residues. CDR1 LNHDA and CDR2 SQIVND come from the germline V gene (reference sequence). The V end was cut by 6 bases, the J end by 0 bases, with 12 bases between.

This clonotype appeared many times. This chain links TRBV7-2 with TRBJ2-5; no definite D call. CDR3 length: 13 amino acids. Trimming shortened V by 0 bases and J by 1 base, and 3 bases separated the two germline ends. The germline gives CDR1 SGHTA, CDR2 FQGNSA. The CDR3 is CASSLATQETQYF. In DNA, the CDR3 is TGTGCCAGCAGCTTAGCGACCCAAGAGACCCAGTACTTC.

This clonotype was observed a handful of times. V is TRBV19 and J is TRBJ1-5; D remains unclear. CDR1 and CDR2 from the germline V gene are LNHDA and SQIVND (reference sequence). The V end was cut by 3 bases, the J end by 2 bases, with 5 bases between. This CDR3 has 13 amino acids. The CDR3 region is CASSIIGNQPQHF. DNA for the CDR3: TGTGCCAGTAGTATCATCGGCAATCAGCCCCAGCATTTT.

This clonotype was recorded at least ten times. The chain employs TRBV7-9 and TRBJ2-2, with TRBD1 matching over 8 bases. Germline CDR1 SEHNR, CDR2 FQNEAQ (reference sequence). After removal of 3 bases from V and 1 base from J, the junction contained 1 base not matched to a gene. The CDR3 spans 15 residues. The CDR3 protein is CASSLGQVNTGELFF. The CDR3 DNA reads TGTGCCAGCAGCTTGGGACAGGTGAACACCGGGGAGCTGTTTTTT.

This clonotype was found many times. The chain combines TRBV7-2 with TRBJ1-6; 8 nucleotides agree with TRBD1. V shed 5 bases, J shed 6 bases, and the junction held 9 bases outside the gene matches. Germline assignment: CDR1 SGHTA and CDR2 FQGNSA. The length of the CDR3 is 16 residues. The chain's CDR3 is CASSPRTGLSNSPLHF. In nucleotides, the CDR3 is TGTGCCAGCAGCCCCCGGACAGGGCTGAGTAATTCACCCCTCCACTTT.

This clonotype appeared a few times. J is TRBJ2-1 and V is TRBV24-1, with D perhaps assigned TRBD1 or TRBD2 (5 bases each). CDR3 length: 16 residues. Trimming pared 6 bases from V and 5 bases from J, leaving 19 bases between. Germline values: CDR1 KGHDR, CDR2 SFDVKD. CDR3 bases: TGTGCCACCAGTAGCTTGCCGCCGAGGGGAGACAATGAGCAGTTCTTC. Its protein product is CATSSLPPRGDNEQFF.

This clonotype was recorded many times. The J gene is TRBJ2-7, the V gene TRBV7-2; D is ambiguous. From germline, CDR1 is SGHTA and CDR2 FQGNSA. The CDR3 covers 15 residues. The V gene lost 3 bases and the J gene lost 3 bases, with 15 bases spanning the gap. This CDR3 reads CASSFMPSTDYEQYF. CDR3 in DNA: TGTGCCAGCAGCTTTATGCCCTCCACGGACTACGAGCAGTACTTC. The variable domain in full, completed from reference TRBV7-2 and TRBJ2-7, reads GAGVSQSPSNKVTEKGKDVELRCDPISGHTALYWYRQSLGQGLEFLIYFQGNSAPDKSGLPSDRFSAERTGGSVSTLTIQRTQQEDSAVYLCASSFMPSTDYEQYFGPGTRLTVT.

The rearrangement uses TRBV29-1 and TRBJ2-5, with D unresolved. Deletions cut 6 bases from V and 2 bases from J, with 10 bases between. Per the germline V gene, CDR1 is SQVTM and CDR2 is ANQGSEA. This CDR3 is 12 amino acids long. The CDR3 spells CSVTQRQETQYF. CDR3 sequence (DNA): TGCAGCGTGACACAAAGGCAAGAGACCCAGTACTTC. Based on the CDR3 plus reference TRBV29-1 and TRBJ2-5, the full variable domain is SAVISQKPSRDICQRGTSLTIQCQVDSQVTMMFWYRQQPGQSLTLIATANQGSEATYESGFVIDKFPISRPNLTFSTLTVSNMSPEDSSIYLCSVTQRQETQYFGPGTRLLVL.

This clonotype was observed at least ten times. The CDR3 loop is CASSRTEQFF. CDR3 bases: TGTGCCAGCAGCAGAACTGAGCAGTTCTTC. This rearrangement joins TRBV7-2 to TRBJ2-1; D not certain. This CDR3 is built from 10 residues. Trimming pared 5 bases from V and 9 bases from J, leaving 5 bases between. Germline V gene sequence: CDR1 SGHTA, CDR2 FQGNSA. Using reference TRBV7-2 and TRBJ2-1 for the parts outside the CDR3, the full variable domain is GAGVSQSPSNKVTEKGKDVELRCDPISGHTALYWYRQSLGQGLEFLIYFQGNSAPDKSGLPSDRFSAERTGGSVSTLTIQRTQQEDSAVYLCASSRTEQFFGPGTRLTVL.

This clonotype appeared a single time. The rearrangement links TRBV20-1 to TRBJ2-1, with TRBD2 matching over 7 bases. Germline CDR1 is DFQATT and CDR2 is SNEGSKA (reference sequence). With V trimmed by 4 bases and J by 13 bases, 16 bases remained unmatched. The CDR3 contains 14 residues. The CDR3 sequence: CSATTSSGLDGQFF. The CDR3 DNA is TGCAGTGCTACGACTAGCTCGGGCCTGGATGGACAGTTCTTC.

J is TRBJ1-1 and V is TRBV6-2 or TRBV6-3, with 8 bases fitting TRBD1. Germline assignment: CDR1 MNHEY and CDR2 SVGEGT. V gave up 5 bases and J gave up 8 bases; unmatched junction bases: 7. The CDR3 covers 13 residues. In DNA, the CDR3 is TGTGCCAGCAGTGAAAGGACAGGGTTGGAAGCTTTCTTT. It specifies CASSERTGLEAFF.

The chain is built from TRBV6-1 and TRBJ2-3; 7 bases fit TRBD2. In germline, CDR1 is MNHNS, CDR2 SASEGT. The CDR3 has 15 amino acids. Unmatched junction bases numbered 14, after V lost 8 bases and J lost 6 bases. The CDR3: CASWTLAGGSDTQYF. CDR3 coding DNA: TGTGCCAGCTGGACCTTAGCGGGCGGGTCGGATACGCAGTATTTT.

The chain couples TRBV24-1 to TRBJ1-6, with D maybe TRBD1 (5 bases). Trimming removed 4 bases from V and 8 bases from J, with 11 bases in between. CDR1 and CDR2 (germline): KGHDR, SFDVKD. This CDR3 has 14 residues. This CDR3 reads CATSERGSDSPLHF. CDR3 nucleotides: TGTGCCACCAGTGAACGGGGGTCTGATTCACCCCTCCACTTT.

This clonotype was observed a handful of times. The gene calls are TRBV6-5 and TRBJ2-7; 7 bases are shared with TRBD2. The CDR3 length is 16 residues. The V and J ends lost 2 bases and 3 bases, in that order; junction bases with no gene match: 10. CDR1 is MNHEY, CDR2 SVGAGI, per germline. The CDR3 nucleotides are TGTGCCAGCAGTTACAACGCAGCGGGAAGGGGCTACGAGCAGTACGTC. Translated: CASSYNAAGRGYEQYV.

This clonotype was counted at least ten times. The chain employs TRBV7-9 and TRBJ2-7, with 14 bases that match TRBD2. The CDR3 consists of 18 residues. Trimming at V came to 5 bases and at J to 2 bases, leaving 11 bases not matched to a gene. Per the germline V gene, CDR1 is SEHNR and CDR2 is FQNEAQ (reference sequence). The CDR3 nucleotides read TGTGCCAGCAGCACAACGACTAGCGGGAGGGCTTCCCCCTACGAGCAGTACTTC. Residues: CASSTTTSGRASPYEQYF.

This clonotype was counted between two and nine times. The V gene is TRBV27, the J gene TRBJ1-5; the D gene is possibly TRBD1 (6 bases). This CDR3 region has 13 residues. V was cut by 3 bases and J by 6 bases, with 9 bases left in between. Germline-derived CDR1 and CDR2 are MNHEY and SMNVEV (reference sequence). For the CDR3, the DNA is TGTGCCAGCAGTTTTGCGGGGGCTCAGCCCCAGCATTTT. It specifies CASSFAGAQPQHF.